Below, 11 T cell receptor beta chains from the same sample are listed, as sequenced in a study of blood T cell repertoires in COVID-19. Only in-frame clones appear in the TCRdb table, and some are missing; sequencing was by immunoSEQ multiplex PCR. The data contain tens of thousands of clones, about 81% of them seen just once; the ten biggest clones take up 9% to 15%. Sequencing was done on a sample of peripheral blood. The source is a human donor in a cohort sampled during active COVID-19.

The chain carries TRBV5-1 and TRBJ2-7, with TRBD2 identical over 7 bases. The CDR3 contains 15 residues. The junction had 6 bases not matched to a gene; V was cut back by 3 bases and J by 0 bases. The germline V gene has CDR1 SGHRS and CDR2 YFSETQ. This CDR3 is CASSSQGGSSYEQYF. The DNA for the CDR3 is TGCGCCAGCAGCTCGCAGGGAGGGAGCTCCTACGAGCAGTACTTC.

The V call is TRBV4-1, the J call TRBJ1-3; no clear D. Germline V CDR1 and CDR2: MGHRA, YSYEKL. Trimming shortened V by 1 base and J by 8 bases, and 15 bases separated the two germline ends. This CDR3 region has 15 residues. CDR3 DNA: TGCGCCAGCAGCCAAGTTTTTCAACCGAGGGACACCATATATTTT. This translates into CASSQVFQPRDTIYF.

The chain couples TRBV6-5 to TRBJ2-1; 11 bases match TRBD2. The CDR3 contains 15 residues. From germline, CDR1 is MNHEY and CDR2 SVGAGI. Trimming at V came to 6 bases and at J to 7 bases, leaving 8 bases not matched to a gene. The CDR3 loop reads CASSLLAGVANEQFF. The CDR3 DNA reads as TGTGCCAGCAGCTTACTAGCGGGAGTTGCAAATGAGCAGTTCTTC.

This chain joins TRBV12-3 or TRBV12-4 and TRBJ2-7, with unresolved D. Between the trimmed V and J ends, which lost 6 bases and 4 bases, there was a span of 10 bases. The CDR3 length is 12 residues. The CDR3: CASRSTPYEQYF. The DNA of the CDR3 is TGTGCCAGCAGGTCGACACCATACGAGCAGTACTTC.

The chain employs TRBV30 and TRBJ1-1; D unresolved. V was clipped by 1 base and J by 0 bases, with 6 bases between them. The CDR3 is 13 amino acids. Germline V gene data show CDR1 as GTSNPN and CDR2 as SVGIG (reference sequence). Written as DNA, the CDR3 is TGTGCCTGGAGTGGAGTAATGAACACTGAAGCTTTCTTT. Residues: CAWSGVMNTEAFF.

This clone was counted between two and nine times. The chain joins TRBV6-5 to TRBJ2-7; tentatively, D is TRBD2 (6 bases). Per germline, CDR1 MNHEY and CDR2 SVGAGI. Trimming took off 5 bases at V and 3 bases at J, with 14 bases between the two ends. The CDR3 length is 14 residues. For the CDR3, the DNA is TGTGCCAGCAGTACGCGGGACGGCGGCTACGAGCAGTACTTC. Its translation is CASSTRDGGYEQYF.

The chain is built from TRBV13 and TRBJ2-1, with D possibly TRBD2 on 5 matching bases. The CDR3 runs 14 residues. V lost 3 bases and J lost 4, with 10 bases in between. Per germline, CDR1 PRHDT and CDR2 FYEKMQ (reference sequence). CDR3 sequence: CASSLRVGYNEQFF. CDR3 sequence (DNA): TGTGCCAGCAGCTTGCGGGTAGGATACAATGAGCAGTTCTTC.

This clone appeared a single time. The CDR3 DNA sequence: TGTGCCAGCAGCTTAATACTCTCGGGGGAGCAGTACTTC. Its protein is CASSLILSGEQYF. The chain is built from TRBV11-1 and TRBJ2-7, with a weak D call TRBD2 (5 bases). CDR3 length equals 13 residues. Trimming removed 2 bases from V and 7 bases from J, with 12 bases in between. Germline CDR1 is SGHAT and CDR2 is FQDESV (reference sequence).

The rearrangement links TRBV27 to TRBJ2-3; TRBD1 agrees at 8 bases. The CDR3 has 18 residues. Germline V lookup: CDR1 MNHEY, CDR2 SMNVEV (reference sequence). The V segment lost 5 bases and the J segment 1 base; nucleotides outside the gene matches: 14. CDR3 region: CASSPPPSDREGTDTQYF. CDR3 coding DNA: TGTGCCAGCAGTCCCCCACCCTCGGACAGGGAGGGCACAGATACGCAGTATTTT.

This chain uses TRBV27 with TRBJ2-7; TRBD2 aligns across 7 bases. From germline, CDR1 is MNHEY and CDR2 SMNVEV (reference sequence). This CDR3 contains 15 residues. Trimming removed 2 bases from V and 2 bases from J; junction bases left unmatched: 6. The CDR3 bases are TGTGCCAGCAGTTTAACGTCTAGCGGAGCCTACGAGCAGTACTTC. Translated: CASSLTSSGAYEQYF.

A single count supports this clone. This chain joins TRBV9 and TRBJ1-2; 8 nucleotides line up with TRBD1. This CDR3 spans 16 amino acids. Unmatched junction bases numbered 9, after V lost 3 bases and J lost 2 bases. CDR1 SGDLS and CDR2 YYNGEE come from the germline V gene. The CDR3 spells CASSARTGIANYGYTF. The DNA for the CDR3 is TGTGCCAGCAGCGCCCGGACAGGGATTGCGAACTATGGCTACACCTTC.